The 22 T cell receptor beta chains presented below share a single source sample, sequenced in a study of cytomegalovirus exposure and HLA in healthy donors. The PCR employed 60 Vbeta primers together with 13 Jbeta primers. Clones were read by immunoSEQ multiplex PCR, and TCRdb kept only the in-frame ones, dropping some. The table includes some 90,000 clones, roughly 74% detected once. The sample was PBMCs. Receptor source: a woman in her 70s in good health and CMV-seropositive.

The chain is built from TRBV21-1 and TRBJ1-4. TRBV21-1 is a documented pseudogene. The CDR3 is 20 amino acids. DNA of the CDR3: TGTGCCAGCAGCAAAGCGATCGAGAACACAAGGGGAGGAACTAATGAAAAACTGTTTTTT. Its protein product is CASSKAIENTRGGTNEKLFF.

This chain joins TRBV5-8 and TRBJ2-1; the match to TRBD2 covers 11 bases. From germline, CDR1 is SGHTS and CDR2 YDEGEE. The trim removed 1 base at V and 8 bases at J, leaving 5 bases unmatched. CDR3 length equals 15 residues. CDR3 sequence (DNA): TGTGCCAGCAGCTTGCTGACTAGCGGGAAACATGAGCAGTTCTTC. Protein sequence: CASSLLTSGKHEQFF.

The V call is TRBV5-6, the J call TRBJ2-5; 9 nucleotides align to TRBD2. Looked up from germline, CDR1 is SGHDT and CDR2 is YYEEEE. The CDR3 spans 15 residues. V gave up 1 base and J gave up 5 bases; unmatched junction bases: 6. This CDR3 reads CASSLPSGAMETQYF. The CDR3 bases are TGTGCCAGCAGCTTGCCTAGCGGGGCCATGGAGACCCAGTACTTC.

The chain carries TRBV6-4 and TRBJ2-3, with 8 bases that match TRBD2. Germline V gene sequence: CDR1 MRHNA, CDR2 SNTAGT. The CDR3 is 14 residues long. J lost 0 bases, V lost 6 bases, and 2 bases had no gene match. The CDR3 DNA follows: TGTGCCAGCAGGACTAGCGCGAGCACAGATACGCAGTATTTT. Encoded protein: CASRTSASTDTQYF.

This clone was picked up a small number of times. The chain combines TRBV2 with TRBJ1-2; tentatively, D is TRBD1 (6 bases). Between the trimmed V and J ends, which lost 9 bases and 4 bases, there was a span of 18 bases. The CDR3 has 14 amino acids. The V gene's germline CDR1 is SNHLY and CDR2 FYNNEI. The CDR3 loop is CARLSPDRIYGYTF. The CDR3 nucleotides are TGTGCCAGGCTATCCCCGGACAGAATCTATGGCTACACCTTC.

The chain links TRBV4-1 to TRBJ2-7; weak D call: TRBD2 (7 bases). Germline V gives CDR1 MGHRA, CDR2 YSYEKL. The V gene lost 4 bases and the J gene lost 2 bases, with 15 bases spanning the gap. This CDR3 comprises 15 residues. CDR3 sequence: CASSPYGGGAYEQYF. CDR3 bases: TGCGCCAGCAGCCCTTACGGCGGGGGCGCCTACGAGCAGTACTTC.

The gene calls are TRBV7-2 and TRBJ2-5; tentative D call: TRBD2 (5 bases). The last part of the DNA fits TRBJ2-7 better; the J call may be wrong. This CDR3 has 16 residues. The germline CDR1 and CDR2 sequences are SGHTA and FQGNSA. This CDR3 reads CASSLVVRVWSYEQYF. Written as DNA, the CDR3 is TGTGCCAGCAGCTTAGTAGTGAGGGTGTGGTCCTACGAGCAGTACTTC.

The CDR3 DNA sequence: TGTGCCAGCCCCCAACAGGGACCCTACAATGAGCAGTTCTTC. This translates into CASPQQGPYNEQFF. This sequence joins TRBV25-1 and TRBJ2-1, with D tentatively TRBD1 (6 bases). The CDR3 spans 14 residues. The V end lost 8 bases, the J end lost 2 bases, and 13 bases lay between the germline ends. Looked up from germline, CDR1 is MGHDK and CDR2 is SYGVNS.

This clone was counted between two and nine times. The chain recombines TRBV27 with TRBJ2-3; perhaps TRBD1 as D (6 bases). V lost 6 bases and J 4 bases, leaving 29 bases between the germline ends. Per the germline V gene, CDR1 is MNHEY and CDR2 is SMNVEV (reference sequence). CDR3 length equals 19 residues. The CDR3 is CASSPLTGLRTLRPDTQYF. In DNA form, the CDR3 reads TGTGCCAGCAGCCCACTCACAGGGTTACGCACCCTAAGGCCAGATACGCAGTATTTT.

The V and J genes are TRBV5-6 and TRBJ1-5; maybe TRBD1 (5 bases). The CDR3 consists of 16 residues. V lost 0 bases and J 5 bases, leaving 15 bases between the germline ends. From germline, CDR1 is SGHDT and CDR2 YYEEEE. This CDR3 reads CASSLALTGADQPQHF. The CDR3 DNA reads TGTGCCAGCAGCTTGGCCCTTACAGGAGCCGATCAGCCCCAGCATTTT.

The chain joins TRBV15 to TRBJ1-2; 8 bases align to TRBD1. The junction had 8 bases not matched to a gene; V was cut back by 3 bases and J by 8 bases. Germline CDR1 is LNHNV and CDR2 is YYDKDF (reference sequence). This CDR3 is 14 amino acids long. CDR3 nucleotide sequence: TGTGCCACCAGCAGCCAGGGGGCGTTGGGGGGCTACACCTTC. Protein: CATSSQGALGGYTF. The complete variable domain, with remaining parts taken from reference TRBV15 and TRBJ1-2, reads DAMVIQNPRYQVTQFGKPVTLSCSQTLNHNVMYWYQQKSSQAPKLLFHYYDKDFNNEADTPDNFQSRRPNTSFCFLDIRSPGLGDTAMYLCATSSQGALGGYTFGSGTRLTVV.

V usage is TRBV2 and J usage is TRBJ2-2, with 7 bases lining up with TRBD2. The CDR3 runs 15 residues. Germline V lookup: CDR1 SNHLY, CDR2 FYNNEI. J lost 2 bases, V lost 6 bases, and 6 bases had no gene match. The DNA for the CDR3 is TGTGCCAGCAGGGGGCTAGCGGTAAACACCGGGGAGCTGTTTTTT. Its protein is CASRGLAVNTGELFF.

The V gene is TRBV7-6, the J gene TRBJ2-1; D may be TRBD2 (5 bases). Germline loops: CDR1 SGHVS, CDR2 FNYEAQ. Trimming took 2 bases from V and 2 from J, leaving 13 bases between them. This CDR3 has 16 amino acids. The DNA for the CDR3 is TGTGCCAGCAGCTTACCAGCGGACCGTCCCTACAATGAGCAGTTCTTC. It translates to CASSLPADRPYNEQFF.

V and J are TRBV7-2 and TRBJ2-4; 12 bases align to TRBD2. Germline CDR1 is SGHTA and CDR2 is FQGNSA. V gave up 1 base and J gave up 11 bases; unmatched junction bases: 12. The CDR3 length is 17 residues. The CDR3: CASSLVARTSGVSVQYF. DNA for the CDR3: TGTGCCAGCAGCTTAGTGGCCCGGACTAGCGGGGTCTCAGTTCAGTACTTC.

V and J are TRBV7-9 and TRBJ2-3; 7 nucleotides match TRBD2. Germline-derived CDR1 and CDR2 are SEHNR and FQNEAQ (reference sequence). V was pared by 2 bases and J by 0 bases, with 2 bases of the junction left unmatched. The CDR3 extends over 15 amino acids. CDR3 in DNA: TGTGCCAGCAGCTTATGGACTAGTAGCACAGATACGCAGTATTTT. This gives the protein CASSLWTSSTDTQYF.

Regarding this clone: One end of the junction varies from germline; a read error may be responsible. V is TRBV7-8 and J is TRBJ1-6; D perhaps matches TRBD1 (6 bases). This CDR3 has 15 amino acids. The germline V gene encodes CDR1 SGHVS and CDR2 FQNEAQ. CDR3 region: CASSFSRTAYSLLHF. CDR3 DNA: TGTGCCAGCAGCTTTAGTAGGACAGCGTATTCACTCCTCCACTTT. The whole variable domain, remainder taken from reference TRBV7-8 and TRBJ1-6, is GAGVSQSPRYKVAKRGQDVALRCDPISGHVSLFWYQQALGQGPEFLTYFQNEAQLDKSGLPSDRFFAERPEGSVSTLKIQRTQQEDSAVYLCASSFSRTAYSLLHFGNGTRLTVT.

The rearrangement joins TRBV14 to TRBJ2-7, with 8 nucleotides matching TRBD1. The germline CDR1 and CDR2 sequences are SGHDN and FVKESK. Losses at the gene ends were 10 bases for V and 7 bases for J; bases not matched to a gene: 6. The CDR3 runs 11 residues. The DNA for the CDR3 is TGTGCCACCGGGACAGGTCTTGAGCAGTACTTC. Translation gives CATGTGLEQYF.

V is TRBV7-9 and J is TRBJ1-2; D gene uncertain. Trimming stripped 5 bases from V and 4 bases from J, with 17 bases between. The CDR3 contains 15 residues. CDR1 is SEHNR and CDR2 is FQNEAQ in the germline V gene (reference sequence). CDR3 loop: CASSLSTGLAYGYTF. CDR3 in DNA: TGTGCCAGCAGCCTCTCCACGGGTCTCGCCTATGGCTACACCTTC.

This chain uses TRBV9 with TRBJ2-2; D possibly corresponds to TRBD2 (6 bases). Germline lookup yields CDR1 SGDLS and CDR2 YYNGEE. V was shortened by 2 bases and J by 2 bases, with 10 bases between the two germline ends. The CDR3 runs 15 residues. Here the CDR3 DNA reads TGTGCCAGCAGCGTCCGGGGGTCTAACACCGGGGAGCTGTTTTTT. Residues: CASSVRGSNTGELFF.

The CDR3 reads CASSQDGPRPSNEKLFF. DNA for the CDR3: TGTGCCAGCAGCCAAGATGGCCCCAGGCCTTCTAATGAAAAACTGTTTTTT. J is TRBJ1-4 and V is TRBV4-2; D unresolved. The CDR3 contains 17 residues. Trimming removed 0 bases from V and 3 bases from J, with 14 bases in between. Germline loops: CDR1 LGHNA, CDR2 YNFKEQ.

In its sample, this clone was seen once. The chain recombines TRBV5-1 with TRBJ1-4, with D possibly matching TRBD1 (6 bases). V lost 0 bases and J 7 bases, leaving 13 bases between the germline ends. This CDR3 is built from 15 residues. Germline CDR1 reads SGHRS; CDR2 reads YFSETQ. The CDR3 coding sequence is TGCGCCAGCAGCTTGGAACAAGGGGGAAGTGAAAAACTGTTTTTT. Amino acid sequence: CASSLEQGGSEKLFF. Variable domain in full (rest from reference TRBV5-1 and TRBJ1-4): KAGVTQTPRYLIKTRGQQVTLSCSPISGHRSVSWYQQTPGQGLQFLFEYFSETQRNKGNFPGRFSGRQFSNSRSEMNVSTLELGDSALYLCASSLEQGGSEKLFFGSGTQLSVL.

This sequence joins TRBV27 and TRBJ2-7; TRBD1 is a possible D gene (6 bases). V lost 10 bases, J lost 6 bases, and 22 bases lay in between. CDR3 length: 14 amino acids. The germline CDR1 and CDR2 sequences are MNHEY and SMNVEV (reference sequence). CDR3 coding DNA: TGTGCCACCTCCGTGGAAATAACAGGGCGCGAGCAGTACTTC. Translation gives CATSVEITGREQYF.